This T cell receptor beta chain was identified in a study of T cell responses to AZD1222 COVID-19 vaccine (dated by TCRdb to 2020 to 2022). Turning to the overall study: AZD1222 recipients whose second dose came at about 4 weeks and those whose second dose came at about 12 weeks were combined into one group, since spike-specific TCR depth and breadth did not differ between the two schedules. TCR sequencing covered approximately 230 trial participants: 200 to 220 given two doses of AZD1222 and about 26 given two doses of MenACWY control vaccine. Enrollment into the trials was organized by age into subgroups of 18-55, 56-69 and 70-plus years, and those subgroups contained about 160, 30 and 59 TCR-sequenced participants, respectively. Results and caveats for the whole study, not just this receptor: No day 14 peak-response samples were available, so repertoires were characterized only after the peak T cell response. The 56-69-year group was small, and its depth increase did not reach significance, likely because of low power. A significant rise in spike-specific TCR breadth and depth was observed after two AZD1222 doses relative to day 0 and relative to MenACWY recipients. Most participants were white British and females outnumbered males, and the authors suggested that clonal diversity may have been underestimated. Only 5 to 7 AZD1222 recipients were SARS-CoV-2 seropositive at baseline, limiting conclusions about previously exposed vaccinees. Vaccine-associated CD4 TCRs spanned the whole spike protein, with dominant responses in regions 160-218 and 743-854. Reportedly, almost half of the unique spike-specific TCRs recognized epitopes lying outside the regions that are mutated in the B.1.351 and B.1.1.7 variants.

The CDR3 regions of human TCRbeta chains were subjected to immunosequencing. The published analysis was carried out like this. TCRs in the repertoires were matched against a reference library of SARS-CoV-2-specific TCRs that had been generated with the MIRA antigen-specificity platform. Breadth was defined as the fraction of unique TCRs that were SARS-CoV-2-associated, and depth was defined as the fraction of total T cells that were SARS-CoV-2-associated. Using the MIRA data, each spike-specific TCR was assigned both to the spike region to which the TCR was reactive and to a CD4 or CD8 class. Log10-transformed breadth and depth values were compared by one-way ANOVA with Sidak's multiple comparisons tests. TCRdb limited this immuneACCESS table to in-frame rearrangements with V and J called. A share of clones is missing; checked studies link under half to unresolved V genes, and the rest is unexplained. The V and J calls and clone size are taken from that table; D and trimming were inferred from the DNA. Present in this sample are 150,000 or so clones, more than 70% of which were seen just once. The ten largest clones take up 2% to 2.5% of the sample.

Read against the paper, the sample's time point label means: baseline before first vaccination. The vaccinee samples were drawn from two UK trials, COV001 and COV002, one of which was a single-blind randomized controlled phase 2/3 trial testing AZD1222 (ChAdOx1 nCoV-19) in healthy adults. Trial participant PBMC samples were collected at day 0 and day 28 after the second dose for TCRbeta chain sequencing. A note on this clone: What this receptor recognizes is not known. No much larger clone exists at a distance of one base, and base qualities are not known.

Counted from cysteine to phenylalanine, this CDR3 has 15 amino acids. The read is trimmed to its CDR3 DNA, 45 bases read in frame from base 1. Trimming at the junction amounts to 10 bases on V and 7 bases on J, and the germline ends lie 23 bases apart. The germline V gene provides CDR1 MNHEY and CDR2 SVGAGI. This material consisted of peripheral blood, taken on day 0 of AZD1222 vaccination. This TCR was sampled from an adult in good health. The V and J genes are TRBV6-5 and TRBJ2-4; perhaps TRBD1 is the D gene, with 5 bases matching. The bases read TGTGCCACCAAGACAGTCCGTTCTATTTCGAACATTCAGTACTTC. Protein translation: CATKTVRSISNIQYF.